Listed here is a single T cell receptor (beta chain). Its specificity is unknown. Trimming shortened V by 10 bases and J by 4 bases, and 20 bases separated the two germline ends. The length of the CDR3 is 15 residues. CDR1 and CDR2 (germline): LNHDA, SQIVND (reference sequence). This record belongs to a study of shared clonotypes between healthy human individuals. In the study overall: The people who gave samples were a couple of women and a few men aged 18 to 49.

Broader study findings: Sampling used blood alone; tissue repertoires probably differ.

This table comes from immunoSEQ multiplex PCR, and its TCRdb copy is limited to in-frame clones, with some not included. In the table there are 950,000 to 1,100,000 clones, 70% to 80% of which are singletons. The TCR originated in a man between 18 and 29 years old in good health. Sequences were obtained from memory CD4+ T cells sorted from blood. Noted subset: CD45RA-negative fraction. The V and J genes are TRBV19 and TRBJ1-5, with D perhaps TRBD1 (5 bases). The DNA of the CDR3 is TGTGCCACCCCTTTAAGGGCAGGGAAGAATCAGCCCCAGCATTTT. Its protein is CATPLRAGKNQPQHF.